These 20 T cell receptor beta chains share one sample of origin, sequenced in a study of blood T cell repertoires in COVID-19. Sequencing was performed with immunoSEQ multiplex PCR; in TCRdb, only in-frame clones are kept and a portion is missing. This table holds 200,000 to 250,000 clones, around 87% found once. Material for sequencing was PBMCs or T cells enriched from blood (not recorded which). The receptors were gathered from a man under 40 in a cohort exposed to, infected with or recovered from COVID-19 (not recorded which).

The CDR3 sequence is CASSLRHSGLRGYTF. The DNA of the CDR3 is TGTGCCAGCAGTTTAAGGCACTCAGGGCTTAGGGGCTACACCTTC. The rearrangement links TRBV27 to TRBJ1-2; a possible D gene is TRBD1 (5 bases). The CDR3 is 15 amino acids. V was shortened by 2 bases and J by 8 bases, with 18 bases between the two germline ends. The germline gives CDR1 MNHEY, CDR2 SMNVEV (reference sequence).

This chain joins TRBV2 and TRBJ1-4, with D possibly matching TRBD1 (6 bases). The CDR3 has 16 residues. Germline V CDR1 and CDR2: SNHLY, FYNNEI. Trimming stripped 6 bases from V and 8 bases from J, with 22 bases between. The CDR3 DNA is TGTGCCAGCAGCGCGCACAGGGCTTGGGGTGGAGAAAAACTGTTTTTT. This translates into CASSAHRAWGGEKLFF.

V usage is TRBV28 and J usage is TRBJ1-6; TRBD1 is a possible D gene (5 bases). V shed 6 bases and J shed 5 bases, with 20 bases lying between them. This CDR3 spans 17 amino acids. From germline, CDR1 is MDHEN and CDR2 SYDVKM. The CDR3 bases are TGTGCCAGCAGCCTACGAGGCGGAGCAGGGAATAATTCACCCCTCCACTTT. This gives the protein CASSLRGGAGNNSPLHF.

The rearrangement uses TRBV11-3 and TRBJ1-2; the match to TRBD1 covers 10 bases. Unmatched junction bases numbered 24, after V lost 6 bases and J lost 5 bases. CDR1 is SGHNT, CDR2 YENEEA, per germline. The CDR3 has 20 residues. The CDR3 here is CASSPPGQGPPRPLKYGYTF. CDR3 nucleotides: TGTGCCAGCAGTCCACCGGGACAGGGGCCCCCGCGACCGCTAAAGTATGGCTACACCTTC. Supplemented by reference TRBV11-3 and TRBJ1-2, the full variable domain reads EAGVVQSPRYKIIEKKQPVAFWCNPISGHNTLYWYLQNLGQGPELLIRYENEEAVDDSQLPKDRFSAERLKGVDSTLKIQPAELGDSAVYLCASSPPGQGPPRPLKYGYTFGSGTRLTVV.

The chain has TRBV3-1 (or the pseudogene TRBV3-2) and TRBJ2-5; no firm D call. CDR3 length: 15 amino acids. V gave up 2 bases and J gave up 3 bases, with 13 bases separating them. Per the germline V gene, CDR1 is LGHDT and CDR2 is YNNKEL (reference sequence). The CDR3 protein is CASSQMWKQKETQYF. CDR3 in DNA: TGTGCCAGCAGCCAAATGTGGAAACAGAAAGAGACCCAGTACTTC.

The rearrangement joins TRBV11-2 to TRBJ1-3; D might be TRBD1 (5 bases). The CDR3 totals 17 residues. Germline V gives CDR1 SGHAT, CDR2 FQNNGV. Trimming stripped 5 bases from V and 0 bases from J, with 17 bases between. CDR3 region: CASSPSRRGLSGNTIYF. CDR3 bases: TGTGCCAGCAGCCCATCCCGGCGGGGCCTCTCTGGAAACACCATATATTTT.

The chain has TRBV20-1 and TRBJ2-3, with unresolved D. Germline CDR1 is DFQATT and CDR2 is SNEGSKA (reference sequence). The CDR3 length is 11 residues. The CDR3 loop is CCCPVADTQYF. For the CDR3, the DNA is TGCTGCTGCCCGGTTGCAGATACGCAGTATTTT.

This clone was recorded once. The chain couples TRBV18 to TRBJ1-2; 10 bases fit TRBD1. Per germline, CDR1 KGHSH and CDR2 LQKENI. CDR3 length: 13 amino acids. With V trimmed by 6 bases and J by 7 bases, 5 bases remained unmatched. The CDR3 DNA is TGTGCCAGCTCGGGACAGGGGATAGCTGGCTACACCTTC. Protein product: CASSGQGIAGYTF.

This sequence joins TRBV19 and TRBJ2-1, with 9 nucleotides matching TRBD2. CDR1 is LNHDA and CDR2 is SQIVND in the germline V gene (reference sequence). The V segment lost 8 bases and the J segment 5 bases; nucleotides outside the gene matches: 4. This CDR3 spans 13 amino acids. The CDR3 loop reads CASLAGVNNEQFF. CDR3 in DNA: TGTGCCAGTTTAGCGGGAGTGAACAATGAGCAGTTCTTC.

V and J are TRBV19 and TRBJ1-1, with unresolved D. CDR1 is LNHDA and CDR2 is SQIVND in the germline V gene (reference sequence). CDR3 length: 15 amino acids. V dropped 1 base and J dropped 7 bases, with 16 bases sitting between them. The DNA for the CDR3 is TGTGCCAGTAGTATAGTCCATGGGAGGTACGTTGAAGCTTTCTTT. This encodes CASSIVHGRYVEAFF. Using reference TRBV19 and TRBJ1-1 for the parts outside the CDR3, the full variable domain is DGGITQSPKYLFRKEGQNVTLSCEQNLNHDAMYWYRQDPGQGLRLIYYSQIVNDFQKGDIAEGYSVSREKKESFPLTVTSAQKNPTAFYLCASSIVHGRYVEAFFGQGTRLTVV.

This chain links TRBV12-3 or TRBV12-4 with TRBJ2-7; possible D gene TRBD1, 6 bases. The CDR3 length is 13 residues. The V end was cut by 3 bases, the J end by 7 bases, with 13 bases between. CDR3 protein: CASSFQGIGEQYF. The CDR3 DNA follows: TGTGCCAGCAGTTTTCAGGGGATCGGGGAGCAGTACTTC.

This chain uses TRBV6-5 with TRBJ1-1; the D gene is possibly TRBD1 (6 bases). With 6 bases removed from V and 5 bases from J, the gap between germline ends came to 13 bases. CDR1 is MNHEY and CDR2 is SVGAGI in the germline V gene. The CDR3 covers 13 residues. The CDR3 DNA follows: TGTGCCAGCAGACAGGGAGGGTTTACTGAAGCTTTCTTT. Translated, it gives CASRQGGFTEAFF.

The V and J genes are TRBV7-2 and TRBJ1-2, with D unclear. The V end lost 4 bases, the J end lost 1 base, and 10 bases lay between the germline ends. CDR1 SGHTA and CDR2 FQGNSA come from the germline V gene. CDR3 length equals 14 residues. The CDR3 sequence is CASSYAGDNYGYTF. The CDR3 bases are TGTGCCAGCAGCTATGCCGGAGATAACTATGGCTACACCTTC.

In its sample, this clone was seen many times. The genes are TRBV9 and TRBJ2-6, with 10 bases identical to TRBD1. The germline gives CDR1 SGDLS, CDR2 YYNGEE. With V trimmed by 4 bases and J by 3 bases, 4 bases remained unmatched. The CDR3 spans 16 residues. CDR3 sequence: CASSPTGGYGANVLTF. In nucleotides, the CDR3 is TGTGCCAGCAGCCCGACAGGGGGCTATGGGGCCAACGTCCTGACTTTC.

The J gene is TRBJ1-1, the V gene TRBV7-2, with D perhaps TRBD1 (5 bases). This CDR3 region has 15 residues. V gave up 5 bases and J gave up 1 base, with 14 bases separating them. CDR1 is SGHTA, CDR2 FQGNSA, per germline. In DNA form, the CDR3 reads TGTGCCAGCAGCCTAATCATTGGACAGAACACTGAAGCTTTCTTT. It codes for CASSLIIGQNTEAFF.

The chain recombines TRBV5-4 with TRBJ2-7; 9 nucleotides agree with TRBD2. In germline, CDR1 is SGHNT, CDR2 YYREEE (reference sequence). Trimming took 4 bases from V and 5 from J; bases not matched to a gene: 10. The CDR3 loop spans 15 amino acids. In nucleotides, the CDR3 is TGTGCCAGCAGCGCCTCCGGGACTAGCTTGGACGAGCAGTACTTC. Amino acids: CASSASGTSLDEQYF.

The chain combines TRBV28 with TRBJ2-7, with D perhaps matching TRBD1 (6 bases). Between the trimmed V and J ends, which lost 4 bases and 0 bases, there was a span of 19 bases. Germline assignment: CDR1 MDHEN and CDR2 SYDVKM. The length of the CDR3 is 17 residues. The CDR3 sequence is CASSSLPRDIFSYEQYF. In nucleotides, the CDR3 is TGTGCCAGCAGTTCCTTACCCCGGGACATCTTCTCCTACGAGCAGTACTTC. The full variable domain, completed using reference TRBV28 and TRBJ2-7, is DVKVTQSSRYLVKRTGEKVFLECVQDMDHENMFWYRQDPGLGLRLIYFSYDVKMKEKGDIPEGYSVSREKKERFSLILESASTNQTSMYLCASSSLPRDIFSYEQYFGPGTRLTVT.

The chain employs TRBV7-8 and TRBJ2-7; D is possibly TRBD2 (6 bases). CDR3 length: 14 amino acids. The V end lost 1 base, the J end lost 4 bases, and 11 bases lay between the germline ends. From germline, CDR1 is SGHVS and CDR2 FQNEAQ. The CDR3 DNA is TGTGCCAGCAGCTTAGGGGACTGGGGTTACGAGCAGTACTTC. It is translated as CASSLGDWGYEQYF. Complete variable domain (other parts from reference TRBV7-8 and TRBJ2-7): GAGVSQSPRYKVAKRGQDVALRCDPISGHVSLFWYQQALGQGPEFLTYFQNEAQLDKSGLPSDRFFAERPEGSVSTLKIQRTQQEDSAVYLCASSLGDWGYEQYFGPGTRLTVT.

This rearrangement joins TRBV28 to TRBJ1-3; 7 bases are a match to TRBD1. The CDR3 consists of 15 residues. Germline loops: CDR1 MDHEN, CDR2 SYDVKM. V lost 6 bases to trimming and J lost 4 bases; unmatched junction nucleotides: 9. The CDR3 region is CASRVTGVQGNTIYF. The DNA of the CDR3 is TGTGCCAGCAGGGTTACAGGGGTGCAAGGAAACACCATATATTTT.

This clone was seen only once. The chain recombines TRBV18 with TRBJ2-5; the match to TRBD2 covers 8 bases. V was pared by 3 bases and J by 2 bases, with 8 bases of the junction left unmatched. CDR1 is KGHSH and CDR2 is LQKENI in the germline V gene. This CDR3 region has 16 residues. CDR3 amino acids: CASSPRVAGTQETQYF. DNA for the CDR3: TGTGCCAGCTCACCCCGGGTAGCGGGGACTCAAGAGACCCAGTACTTC.